Listed below are T cell receptor beta chains from one sample, sequenced in a study of T cell changes during pregnancy in multiple sclerosis. The protocol was immunoSEQ multiplex PCR, while the TCRdb copy is restricted to in-frame clones and leaves out a portion. The sample includes approximately 60,000 clones, roughly 90% of them seen just once. The sample was peripheral blood, taken in the first trimester of pregnancy. Every receptor here comes from a female donor with multiple sclerosis, enrolled in a pregnancy study. Both conserved end residues are part of each CDR3.

j_call v_call cdr3_aa
TRBJ1-1 TRBV6-1 CASSQTGNTEAFF
TRBJ2-1 TRBV19 CASSTGLLYNEQFF
TRBJ2-7 TRBV29-1 CSVRRGGEQYF
TRBJ2-5 TRBV27 CASRDYQETQYF
TRBJ1-1 TRBV6-6 CASSWDSEAFF
TRBJ2-1 TRBV4-1 CASSQDDEQFF
TRBJ2-7 TRBV27 CASSYVSSVYEQYF
TRBJ2-1 TRBV10-3 CAMGGKYNEQFF
TRBJ2-7 TRBV2 CASSTQGSANVEQYF
TRBJ2-7 TRBV2 CASTDRDFFYEQYF